This T cell receptor (beta chain) appears in the sequencing data of a study of beta chain features in type 1 diabetes. Study as a whole: Researchers looked at roughly 100,000,000 sorted cells across all samples.

Investigators reverse transcribed all isolated RNA, so they sequenced expressed TCRB transcripts. The assay was immunoSEQ multiplex PCR, and TCRdb's table has in-frame clones only and misses some. In the table there are about 360,000 clones, around an eighth of which are singletons. Study outcomes and limitations: A closer apparent resemblance between naive, central memory and Treg TCRB repertoires was seen in patients than in healthy donors.

This clone was counted only a few times. Its target is unknown. V was cut by 4 bases and J by 3 bases, with 7 bases left in between. The CDR3 spans 12 residues. Germline V CDR1 and CDR2: LGHNA, YNFKEQ. The chain combines TRBV4-2 with TRBJ2-7; possible D gene TRBD2, 5 bases. Sequenced: naive CD4+ T cells from blood. The TCR was taken from a young man in good health. The CDR3 region has the DNA TGTGCCAGCAGCCCAGGACTCTACGAGCAGTACTTC. Amino acid sequence: CASSPGLYEQYF.